This T cell receptor beta chain derives from a study of shared clonotypes between healthy human individuals. General observations from the study: Unshared clonotypes carried lower generation probabilities than those common to all four donors. Specimens sampled were limited to blood, with tissue repertoires likely differing.

About this clone itself: What it recognizes is unknown. Other DNA sequences of this sample code for an identical CDR3.

Assay used: immunoSEQ multiplex PCR; TCRdb lists only in-frame clones, some missing. The top ten hold 0.13% of the sample, which has about 2 million clones, 90% to 95% seen once. The study drew all its donors from Caucasian adults living in Nashville, Tennessee. The germline V gene has CDR1 MGHRA and CDR2 YSYEKL. V lost 9 bases, J lost 2 bases, and 15 bases lay in between. CDR3 size: 14 residues. V gene TRBV4-1 combines with J gene TRBJ2-3, with D perhaps matching TRBD2 (7 bases). The material sequenced was naive CD4+ T cells sorted from blood. The subset is: CD45RA+ positively selected. The sequence derives from a man aged 18 to 29 in good health. The CDR3 region is CASSARGHTDTQYF. CDR3 sequence (DNA): TGCGCCAGTAGCGCGCGGGGGCACACAGATACGCAGTATTTT.